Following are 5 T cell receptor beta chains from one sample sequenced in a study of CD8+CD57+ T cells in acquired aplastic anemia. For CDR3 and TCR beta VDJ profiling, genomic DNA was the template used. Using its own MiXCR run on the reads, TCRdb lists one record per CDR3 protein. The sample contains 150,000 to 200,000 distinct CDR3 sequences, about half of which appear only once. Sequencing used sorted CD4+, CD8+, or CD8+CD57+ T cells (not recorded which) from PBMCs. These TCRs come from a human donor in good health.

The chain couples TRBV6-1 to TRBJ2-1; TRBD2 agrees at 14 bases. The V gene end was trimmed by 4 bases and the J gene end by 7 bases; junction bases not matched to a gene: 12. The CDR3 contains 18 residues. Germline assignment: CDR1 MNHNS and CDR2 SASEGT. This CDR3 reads CASSARGTSGSDKNEQFF. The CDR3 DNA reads TGTGCCAGCAGTGCCCGCGGGACTAGCGGGAGTGATAAAAATGAGCAGTTCTTC.

The CDR3 loop is CASSLLPAEGENTEAFF. CDR3 DNA sequence: TGTGCCAGCAGCTTACTGCCGGCGGAGGGGGAGAACACTGAAGCTTTCTTT. V gene TRBV11-1 combines with J gene TRBJ1-1, with D possibly TRBD1 on 6 matching bases. The ends were cut back, 2 bases at V and 1 base at J, with 17 bases in the middle. Germline V lookup: CDR1 SGHAT, CDR2 FQDESV (reference sequence). The CDR3 is 17 residues long.

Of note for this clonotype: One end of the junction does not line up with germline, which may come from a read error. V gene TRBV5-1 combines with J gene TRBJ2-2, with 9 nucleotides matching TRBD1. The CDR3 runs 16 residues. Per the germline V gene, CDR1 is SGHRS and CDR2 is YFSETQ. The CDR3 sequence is CASSLDIQGASGELSF. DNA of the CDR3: TGCGCCAGCAGCTTGGATATACAGGGGGCGAGCGGGGAGCTGTCTTTT.

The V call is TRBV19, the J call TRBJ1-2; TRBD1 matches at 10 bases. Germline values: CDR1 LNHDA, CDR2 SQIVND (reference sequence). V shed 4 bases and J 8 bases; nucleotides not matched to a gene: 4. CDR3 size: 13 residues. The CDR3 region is CASSTDRGSGYTF. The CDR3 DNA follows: TGTGCCAGTAGTACGGACAGGGGGAGCGGCTACACCTTC.

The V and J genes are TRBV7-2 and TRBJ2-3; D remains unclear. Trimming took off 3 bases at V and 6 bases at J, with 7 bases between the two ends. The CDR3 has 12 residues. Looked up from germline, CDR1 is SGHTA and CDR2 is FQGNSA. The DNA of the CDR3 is TGTGCCAGCAGCTTTTTTGGGGATACGCAGTATTTT. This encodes CASSFFGDTQYF.